This T cell receptor beta chain is drawn from a study of technical replicates of blood from several donors. The protocol was immunoSEQ multiplex PCR, while the TCRdb copy is restricted to in-frame clones and leaves out a portion. This table has around 67,000 clones, approximately 86% appearing once. Trimming removed 5 bases from V and 3 bases from J, with 11 bases in between. The germline V gene has CDR1 SGHTA and CDR2 FQGNSA. CDR3 length: 13 amino acids. The V and J genes are TRBV7-2 and TRBJ2-7; weak D call: TRBD2 (5 bases). Sequenced: PBMCs. The origin of this receptor is a human donor in good health. Some clones in this sample may be carry-over from other donors' samples. The CDR3 coding sequence is TGTGCCAGCAGCATCAGTGCGGGCTACGAGCAGTACTTC. Its translation: CASSISAGYEQYF.